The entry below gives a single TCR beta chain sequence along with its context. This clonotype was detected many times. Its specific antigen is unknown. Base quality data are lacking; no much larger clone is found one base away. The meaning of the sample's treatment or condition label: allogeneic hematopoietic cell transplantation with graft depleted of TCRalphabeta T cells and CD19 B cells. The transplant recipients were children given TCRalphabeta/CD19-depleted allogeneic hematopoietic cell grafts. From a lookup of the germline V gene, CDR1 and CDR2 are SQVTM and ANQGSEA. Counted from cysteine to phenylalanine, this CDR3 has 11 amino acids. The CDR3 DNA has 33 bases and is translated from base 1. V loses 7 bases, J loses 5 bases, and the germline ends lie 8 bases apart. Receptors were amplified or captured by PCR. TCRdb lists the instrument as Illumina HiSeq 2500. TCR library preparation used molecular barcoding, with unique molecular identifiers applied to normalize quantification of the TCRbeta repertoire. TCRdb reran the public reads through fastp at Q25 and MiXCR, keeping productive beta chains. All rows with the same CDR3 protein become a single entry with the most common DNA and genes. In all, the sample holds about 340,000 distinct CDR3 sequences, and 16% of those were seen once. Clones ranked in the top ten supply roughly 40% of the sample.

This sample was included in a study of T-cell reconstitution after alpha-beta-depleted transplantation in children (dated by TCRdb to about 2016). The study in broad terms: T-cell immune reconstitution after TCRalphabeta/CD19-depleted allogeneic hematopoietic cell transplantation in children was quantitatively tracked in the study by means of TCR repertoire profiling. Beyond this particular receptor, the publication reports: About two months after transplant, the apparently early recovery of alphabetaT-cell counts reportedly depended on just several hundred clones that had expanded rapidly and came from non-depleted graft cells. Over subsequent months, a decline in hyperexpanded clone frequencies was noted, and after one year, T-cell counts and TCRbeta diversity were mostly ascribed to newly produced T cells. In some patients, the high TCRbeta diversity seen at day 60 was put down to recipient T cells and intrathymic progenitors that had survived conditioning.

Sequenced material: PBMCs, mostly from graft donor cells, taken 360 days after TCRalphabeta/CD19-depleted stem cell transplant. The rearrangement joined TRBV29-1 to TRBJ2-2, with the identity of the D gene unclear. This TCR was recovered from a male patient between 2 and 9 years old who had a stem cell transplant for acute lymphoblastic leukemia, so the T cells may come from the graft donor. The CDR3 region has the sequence CSAVETGELFF. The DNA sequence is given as TGCAGCGCCGTCGAGACCGGGGAGCTGTTTTTT.